The subject of this entry is one T cell receptor (beta chain). The sample is drawn from a study of blood T cell repertoires in COVID-19. The germline V gene has CDR1 LGHNT and CDR2 FRNRAP. Trimming took off 3 bases at V and 4 bases at J, with 24 bases between the two ends. The CDR3 totals 18 residues. Original processing methods: Amplified reference gene primers provided the basis for estimating nucleated cell counts. TCRdb keeps only in-frame clones here, not all; method: immunoSEQ multiplex PCR. V, J and clone size are those of that table, while D and trimming were read from the DNA. The sample has approximately 450,000 clones, 80% to 90% seen once. Participants had their cohort set by participant-reported clinical history.

The rearrangement joins TRBV12-5 to TRBJ1-2, with D possibly being TRBD1 (5 bases). The receptor was derived from a man aged 30-40 years who had recovered from COVID-19. Sequencing used PBMCs or T cells enriched from blood (not recorded which). The CDR3 DNA follows: TGTGCTAGTGGTTTTGATTCCTCCCGGGACTCAGACGGCTATGGCTACACCTTC. This sequence encodes CASGFDSSRDSDGYGYTF. The variable domain in full, with the rest retrieved from reference TRBV12-5 and TRBJ1-2, is DARVTQTPRHKVTEMGQEVTMRCQPILGHNTVFWYRQTMMQGLELLAYFRNRAPLDDSGMPKDRFSAEMPDATLATLKIQPSEPRDSAVYFCASGFDSSRDSDGYGYTFGSGTRLTVV.